This is a list of T cell receptor beta chains from one sample in a study of OX40 agonist ivuxolimab in advanced cancers. Clones were read by immunoSEQ multiplex PCR, and TCRdb kept only the in-frame ones, dropping some. In the table there are fewer than 60,000 clones, about 81% of which are singletons. The starting material was CD4+ or CD8+ T cells sorted from blood, obtained in a trial of the OX40 agonist ivuxolimab. These receptors originate from an adult with an advanced solid tumor such as melanoma, head and neck, liver or kidney cancer. Both conserved end residues are part of each CDR3. D genes are given only for firm matches. Rows give clone size only sometimes, using once, few, many, or a class for an expanded clone.

size	D	J	V	DNA	CDR3
.	.	TRBJ1-2	TRBV7-9	TGTGCCACCAGATCGGATTATGGCTACACCTTC	CATRSDYGYTF
.	.	TRBJ2-1	TRBV28	TGTGCCAGTCGGGGCTGGGACGACAATGAGCAGTTCTTC	CASRGWDDNEQFF
once	.	TRBJ2-7	TRBV5-5	TGTGCCAGCGTAGAGGGGCAGGGGATCTACGAGCAGTACTTC	CASVEGQGIYEQYF
.	.	TRBJ1-2	TRBV21-1	TGTGCCAGCAGCAAAGAAAGTCGGGGATTCTATGGCTACACCTTC	CASSKESRGFYGYTF
few	.	TRBJ2-7	TRBV12-1	TGTGCCAGCAGCTTTGAGCAGGGGACCCCCTACGAGCAGTACTTC	CASSFEQGTPYEQYF
.	TRBD1	TRBJ2-5	TRBV5-1	TGCGCCAGCAGCTTGGCCAGGGGGAATATGTACCAAGAGACCCAGTACTTC	CASSLARGNMYQETQYF
.	TRBD1	TRBJ1-5	TRBV2	TGTGCCAGCAGACAGGGGTTAGGGCAGCCCCAGCATTTT	CASRQGLGQPQHF
.	.	TRBJ2-7	TRBV15	TGTGCCACCAGCAGAGGGACACCCCGCTCCTACGAGCAGTACTTC	CATSRGTPRSYEQYF
.	TRBD2	TRBJ2-5	TRBV15	TGTGCCACCAGCAGAGATCCGGCGACTAGCGGGGCAAAGACCCAGTACTTC	CATSRDPATSGAKTQYF
.	TRBD1	TRBJ2-7	TRBV11-1	TGTGCCAGCAGCTGGAGGACAGGGGGCTCTAGAGGTGAGCAGTACTTC	CASSWRTGGSRGEQYF
.	.	TRBJ2-5	TRBV2	TGTGCCAGCACTTCCATGAGGGAGACCCAGTACTTC	CASTSMRETQYF
.	.	TRBJ2-7	TRBV6-6	TGTGCCAGCAGTTACTCGGACAGATCCTACGAGCAGTACTTC	CASSYSDRSYEQYF
.	TRBD1	TRBJ1-1	TRBV18	TGTGCCAGCTCGTACAAGACAGGGGTAGATTACACTGAAGCTTTCTTT	CASSYKTGVDYTEAFF
.	.	TRBJ2-3	TRBV5-4	TGTGCCAGCAGCTTGGGTGGGGCCCTTAGCACAGATACGCAGTATTTT	CASSLGGALSTDTQYF
once	TRBD2	TRBJ2-3	TRBV6-1	TGTGCCAGCAGTGAAGGTACTAGCGGGGGGCCGTGGGATACGCAGTATTTT	CASSEGTSGGPWDTQYF
.	.	TRBJ1-1	TRBV11-2	TGTGCCAGCAGCCCCGGCTGGACTGAAGCTTTCTTT	CASSPGWTEAFF
once	.	TRBJ1-3	TRBV25-1	TGTGCCAGCAGTGAAGGAGGAGCATACTCTGGAAACACCATATATTTT	CASSEGGAYSGNTIYF
.	.	TRBJ1-5	TRBV4-2	TGTGCCAGCAGCCAAGATCTGAGCGGACAGCATAGCAATCAGCCCCAGCATTTT	CASSQDLSGQHSNQPQHF
.	.	TRBJ2-5	TRBV6-6	TGTGCCAGCAGCCCGGGTTTCGGGGCAGGAGAGACCCAGTACTTC	CASSPGFGAGETQYF
.	TRBD1	TRBJ2-7	TRBV5-1	TGCGCCAGCAGCTTGGACGGACAGGGCTCCGAGCAGTACTTC	CASSLDGQGSEQYF
.	.	TRBJ2-5	TRBV15	TGTGCCACCAGCAGAGATCGGATCCCTAGCCCAGAGACCCAGTACTTC	CATSRDRIPSPETQYF
medium-sized	.	TRBJ1-3	TRBV27	TGTGCCAGCAGTTCGGACCCAAGGACCGCCGGCAACACCATATATTTT	CASSSDPRTAGNTIYF
.	.	TRBJ1-1	TRBV21-1	TGTGCCAGCAAATCGGACAGGGCGCCTGAAGCTTTCTTT	CASKSDRAPEAFF
.	.	TRBJ1-2	TRBV18	TGTGCCAGCTCACCGGGACACAAAACGGATGGCTACACCTTC	CASSPGHKTDGYTF
.	.	TRBJ2-3	TRBV11-2	TGTGCCAGCAGCTTAGGTCCAGGCCACGTGACAGATACGCAGTATTTT	CASSLGPGHVTDTQYF
.	TRBD1	TRBJ2-7	TRBV11-3	TGTGCCAGCAGCTTAAAAACGGGACAGGCGGGCTACGAGCAGTACTTC	CASSLKTGQAGYEQYF
.	.	TRBJ1-2	TRBV2	TGTGCCAGCACCGAAGGAGGAAACTATGGCTACACCTTC	CASTEGGNYGYTF
.	.	TRBJ1-5	TRBV4-1	TGCGCCAGCAGCCAAGACAGGGTATTTGAGCCCCAGCATTTT	CASSQDRVFEPQHF
.	TRBD1	TRBJ1-5	TRBV27	TGTGCCAGCAGTTTGACAGGGGGTCAGCCCCAGCATTTT	CASSLTGGQPQHF
.	.	TRBJ2-3	TRBV14	TGTGCCAGCAGCCCGTCAGAGCACAGGGTCACAGATACGCAGTATTTT	CASSPSEHRVTDTQYF
once	TRBD1	TRBJ1-5	TRBV9	TGTGCCAGAATCACCGGGGACAGGGGATTCGATCAGCCCCAGCATTTT	CARITGDRGFDQPQHF
.	.	TRBJ2-5	TRBV18	TGTGCCAGCTCACCCGGGACACTGGAGACCCAGTACTTC	CASSPGTLETQYF
.	.	TRBJ2-2	TRBV7-3	TGTGCCAGCAGCTTAGCGCGGACGGCGGACACCGGGGAGCTGTTTTTT	CASSLARTADTGELFF
.	TRBD1	TRBJ1-6	TRBV6-5	TGTGCCAGCAGTCCCCGGACAGGGTGGGATTCACCCCTCCACTTT	CASSPRTGWDSPLHF
.	.	TRBJ1-2	TRBV7-9	TGTGCCAGCAGCCCAACCGCGGGAGGAAACTATGGCTACACCTTC	CASSPTAGGNYGYTF
.	.	TRBJ2-4	TRBV29-1	TGCAGCGTGGAGGTTGTTGGGAACATTCAGTACTTC	CSVEVVGNIQYF
once	.	TRBJ1-5	TRBV27	TGTGCCAGCAGTTTCCACGGTCTGGACCAGCCCCAGCATTTT	CASSFHGLDQPQHF
.	.	TRBJ2-7	TRBV19	TGTGCCAGTAGTATTTCAGCCAACTCCTACGAGCAGTACTTC	CASSISANSYEQYF
.	.	TRBJ2-1	TRBV9	TGTGCCAGCAGCGTAGACTCAGGACTGTCTAACAATGAGCAGTTCTTC	CASSVDSGLSNNEQFF
.	TRBD2	TRBJ2-7	TRBV11-2	TGTGCCAGCAGCTTAGGGGGACTAGCGGCCTACGAGCAGTACTTC	CASSLGGLAAYEQYF
.	.	TRBJ1-2	TRBV28	TGTGCCAGCAGTTTAATCCGGGGGGCGCATGGCTACACCTTC	CASSLIRGAHGYTF
.	.	TRBJ2-1	TRBV13	TGTGCCAGCAGCTTAGATGGAGGGGGGGCGAGTAATGAGCAGTTCTTC	CASSLDGGGASNEQFF
.	.	TRBJ2-1	TRBV11-2	TGTGCCAGCAGCTTAGACGTGACTAGTGGCTACAATGAGCAGTTCTTC	CASSLDVTSGYNEQFF
.	.	TRBJ2-7	TRBV5-1	TGCGCCAGCAGCTTGGGGGCCCTGGACTACGAGCAGTACTTC	CASSLGALDYEQYF
.	.	TRBJ2-7	TRBV15	TGTGCCACCAGCAGAGATCATTACGAGCAGTACTTC	CATSRDHYEQYF
.	TRBD1	TRBJ1-2	TRBV7-2	TGTGCCAGCAGCTTAACGGGACAGGGAACCTATGGCTACACCTTC	CASSLTGQGTYGYTF
.	.	TRBJ1-5	TRBV7-6	TGTGCCAGCAGCTTAGGGACAGCTGGTAGCAATCAGCCCCAGCATTTT	CASSLGTAGSNQPQHF
once	.	TRBJ1-1	TRBV6-5	TGTGCCAGCAAGGTGGGCCTGAACACTGAAGCTTTCTTT	CASKVGLNTEAFF
.	.	TRBJ1-2	TRBV28	TGTGCCAGCAGTCTGAGACCTGGGGGCTACACCTTC	CASSLRPGGYTF